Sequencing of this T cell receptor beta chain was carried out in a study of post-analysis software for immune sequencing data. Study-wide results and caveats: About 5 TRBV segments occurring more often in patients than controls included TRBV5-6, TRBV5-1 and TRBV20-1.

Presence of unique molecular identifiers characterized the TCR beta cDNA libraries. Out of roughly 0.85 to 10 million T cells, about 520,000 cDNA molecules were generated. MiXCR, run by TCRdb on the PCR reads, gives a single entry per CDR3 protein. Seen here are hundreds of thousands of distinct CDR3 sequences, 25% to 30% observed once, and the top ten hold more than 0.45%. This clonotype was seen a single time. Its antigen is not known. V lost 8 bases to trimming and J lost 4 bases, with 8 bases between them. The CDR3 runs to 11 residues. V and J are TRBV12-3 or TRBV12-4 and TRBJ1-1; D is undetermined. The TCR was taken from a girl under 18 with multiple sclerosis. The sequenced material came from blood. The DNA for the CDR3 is TGTGCCAGCGGACGGGGCACTGAAGCTTTCTTT. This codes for CASGRGTEAFF.